These 9 T cell receptor beta chains came from one sample sequenced in a study of blood T cell repertoires in COVID-19. Libraries were prepared by immunoSEQ multiplex PCR; TCRdb keeps only in-frame clonotypes and omits some of them. The data show about 98,000 clones, around 80% seen once. Sequencing was done on a sample of peripheral blood. The receptors stem from a man in his sixties with acute or convalescent COVID-19.

The chain joins TRBV2 to TRBJ2-1; TRBD2 might be the D (7 bases). Germline CDR1 and CDR2: SNHLY and FYNNEI. With 8 bases removed from V and 10 bases from J, the gap between germline ends came to 21 bases. The CDR3 has 14 residues. This CDR3 is CASEGDYRPFEQFF. CDR3 bases: TGTGCCAGCGAGGGGGACTACCGTCCCTTCGAGCAGTTCTTC. The whole variable domain, filled in from reference TRBV2 and TRBJ2-1, reads EPEVTQTPSHQVTQMGQEVILRCVPISNHLYFYWYRQILGQKVEFLVSFYNNEISEKSEIFDDQFSVERPDGSNFTLKIRSTKLEDSAMYFCASEGDYRPFEQFFGPGTRLTVL.

V usage is TRBV12-3 or TRBV12-4 and J usage is TRBJ1-2; TRBD1 matches 7 bases. J was trimmed by 8 bases and V by 3 bases; bases with no gene match: 6. This CDR3 is built from 13 residues. The CDR3 reads CASSFSQGQGYTF. CDR3 DNA: TGTGCCAGCAGTTTTTCACAGGGGCAAGGCTACACCTTC.

V usage is TRBV4-1 and J usage is TRBJ1-2; tentatively, D is TRBD1 (6 bases). The CDR3 has 16 residues. Germline loops: CDR1 MGHRA, CDR2 YSYEKL. V shed 0 bases and J shed 0 bases, with 11 bases lying between them. The CDR3 nucleotides read TGCGCCAGCAGCCAAGAATTGCAGGGGACTAACTATGGCTACACCTTC. This gives the protein CASSQELQGTNYGYTF.

This clone was counted between two and nine times. The CDR3 DNA sequence: TGTGCCAGTTCACGACAGAGCTCCTACAATGAGCAGTTCTTC. It yields the protein CASSRQSSYNEQFF. The chain has TRBV19 and TRBJ2-1; weak D call: TRBD1 (5 bases). Germline-derived CDR1 and CDR2 are LNHDA and SQIVND (reference sequence). Trimming shortened V by 8 bases and J by 0 bases, and 11 bases separated the two germline ends. The CDR3 has 14 residues. Complete variable domain (other parts from reference TRBV19 and TRBJ2-1): DGGITQSPKYLFRKEGQNVTLSCEQNLNHDAMYWYRQDPGQGLRLIYYSQIVNDFQKGDIAEGYSVSREKKESFPLTVTSAQKNPTAFYLCASSRQSSYNEQFFGPGTRLTVL.

The chain carries TRBV19 and TRBJ1-4, with D unclear. The CDR3 has 16 residues. V was cut by 4 bases and J by 0 bases, with 12 bases left in between. The germline gives CDR1 LNHDA, CDR2 SQIVND (reference sequence). CDR3 nucleotide sequence: TGTGCCAGTAGTAACCGGGGAAGATCAACTAATGAAAAACTGTTTTTT. It translates to CASSNRGRSTNEKLFF.

The chain carries TRBV6-6 and TRBJ2-7; D is perhaps TRBD1 (6 bases). The germline V gene encodes CDR1 MNHNY and CDR2 SVGAGI (reference sequence). The germline V and J ends were trimmed by 2 bases and 3 bases, with 11 bases remaining between them. The CDR3 is made up of 14 amino acids. The CDR3 loop reads CASSYTGQIYEQYV. In DNA, the CDR3 is TGTGCCAGCAGTTACACTGGACAGATCTACGAGCAGTACGTC.

The chain carries TRBV18 and TRBJ2-1, with 12 bases lining up with TRBD1. Germline V gene sequence: CDR1 KGHSH, CDR2 LQKENI. Trimming removed 4 bases from V and 9 bases from J; junction bases left unmatched: 19. The CDR3 length is 19 residues. As DNA, the CDR3 is TGTGCCAGCTCACAGTTAAGCCTCTCCGGGACAGGGGGCGGGAGTGAGCAGTTCTTC. Its translation: CASSQLSLSGTGGGSEQFF.

The J gene is TRBJ2-3, the V gene TRBV24-1, with D possibly being TRBD2 (6 bases). The germline V gene encodes CDR1 KGHDR and CDR2 SFDVKD. V lost 5 bases, J lost 1 base, and 6 bases lay in between. The CDR3 consists of 13 residues. This CDR3 reads CATSGGGTDTQYF. The DNA for the CDR3 is TGTGCCACCAGTGGGGGGGGCACAGATACGCAGTATTTT.

The gene calls are TRBV14 and TRBJ2-2; the match to TRBD1 covers 9 bases. Trimming cost V 6 bases and J 5 bases; bases outside gene matches: 22. CDR3 length: 20 residues. The germline CDR1 and CDR2 sequences are SGHDN and FVKESK. The CDR3 sequence: CASSHSPLASTGGMTGELFF. CDR3 bases: TGTGCCAGCAGTCACTCGCCACTCGCTTCGACAGGGGGAATGACCGGGGAGCTGTTTTTT.